The next 3 T cell receptor beta chains were all read from a single sample in a study of T-cell reconstitution after alpha-beta-depleted transplantation in children. TCRbeta library construction was performed incorporating unique molecular identifiers. Via MiXCR, TCRdb re-called the PCR reads, giving one row per CDR3 protein. Here the sample spans under 350,000 distinct CDR3 sequences, over 8% being singletons. The sample was PBMCs from the stem cell graft donor, taken from the stem cell graft. All receptors come from a human donor who donated a stem cell graft to a child with SCID.

The sample holds many counts of this clonotype. The J gene is TRBJ2-7, the V gene TRBV12-3 or TRBV12-4; the D gene is possibly TRBD1 (5 bases). This CDR3 spans 12 amino acids. The V gene lost 6 bases and the J gene lost 1 base, with 7 bases spanning the gap. The CDR3 bases are TGTGCCAGCAGCTACAGGTCCTACGAGCAGTACTTC. Translation gives CASSYRSYEQYF.

J is TRBJ2-5 and V is TRBV20-1; D not resolved. This CDR3 has 10 residues. CDR1 DFQATT and CDR2 SNEGSKA come from the germline V gene (reference sequence). Trimming pared 3 bases from V and 5 bases from J, leaving 4 bases between. The CDR3 loop reads CSASSETQYF. In nucleotides, the CDR3 is TGCAGTGCTAGTTCTGAGACCCAGTACTTC.

J is TRBJ1-2 and V is TRBV2; D is ambiguous. Germline lookup yields CDR1 SNHLY and CDR2 FYNNEI. Trimming took 3 bases from V and 4 from J, leaving 9 bases between them. There are 13 residues in the CDR3. The CDR3 nucleotides read TGTGCCAGCAGTGATTGGGCGGGCTATGGCTACACCTTC. Translation gives CASSDWAGYGYTF.